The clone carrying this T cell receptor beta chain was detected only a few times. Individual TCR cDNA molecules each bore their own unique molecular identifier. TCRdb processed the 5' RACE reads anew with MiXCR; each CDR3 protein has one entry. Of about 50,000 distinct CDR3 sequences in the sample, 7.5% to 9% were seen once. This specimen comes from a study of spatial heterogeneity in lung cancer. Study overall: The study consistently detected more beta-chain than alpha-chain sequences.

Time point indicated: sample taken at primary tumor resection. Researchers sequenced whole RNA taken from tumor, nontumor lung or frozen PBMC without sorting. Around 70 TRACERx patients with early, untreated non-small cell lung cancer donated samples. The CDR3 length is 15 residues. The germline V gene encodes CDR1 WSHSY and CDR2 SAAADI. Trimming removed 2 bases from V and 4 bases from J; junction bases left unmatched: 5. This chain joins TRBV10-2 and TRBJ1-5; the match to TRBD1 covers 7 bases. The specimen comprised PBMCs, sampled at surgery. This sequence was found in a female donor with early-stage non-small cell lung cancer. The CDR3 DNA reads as TGCGCCAGCAGTGAGCCAGGGGGTGAAAATCAGCCCCAGCATTTT. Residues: CASSEPGGENQPQHF.